This entry lists 28 T cell receptor beta chains sequenced from one sample in a study of T-cell memory formation after mild COVID-19. TCRdb re-called the 5' RACE reads through MiXCR, storing one row per CDR3 protein. Of 300,000 to 400,000 distinct CDR3 sequences listed, over 13% are singletons. Sequencing was carried out using PBMCs or a T cell subset sorted from them (not recorded which). The receptors derive from a man between 18 and 29 years old who had mild COVID-19 (a few samples of this study predate the infection). Cell type and time point are not known.

This sequence joins TRBV5-1 and TRBJ1-2; D is unresolved. Deletions cut 1 base from V and 4 bases from J, with 14 bases between. The CDR3 contains 15 residues. CDR1 and CDR2 (germline): SGHRS, YFSETQ. CDR3 amino acids: CASSLLSGSGYGYTF. The CDR3 nucleotides read TGCGCCAGCAGCTTGTTGTCAGGTTCGGGCTATGGCTACACCTTC.

This clonotype came up a few times. The chain uses TRBV4-3 and TRBJ1-2, with TRBD1 matching over 7 bases. Germline CDR1 and CDR2: LGHNA and YSLEER. The CDR3 covers 14 residues. J was trimmed by 7 bases and V by 5 bases; bases with no gene match: 10. Here the CDR3 DNA reads TGCGCCAGCAGCTCCGACAGGGTGTGGGGTGGCTACACCTTC. It specifies CASSSDRVWGGYTF.

Here the CDR3 reads CASRDPLEGAQYF. The CDR3 region has the DNA TGTGCCAGCAGAGACCCCCTGGAGGGGGCCCAGTACTTC. This rearrangement joins TRBV6-1 to TRBJ2-5; possibly TRBD1 or TRBD2 for D (6 bases each). The CDR3 runs to 13 residues. Germline V gene data show CDR1 as MNHNS and CDR2 as SASEGT. V lost 6 bases and J lost 9, with 17 bases in between.

The chain carries TRBV19 and TRBJ1-2, with no clear D. This CDR3 is 17 amino acids long. Germline V gene sequence: CDR1 LNHDA, CDR2 SQIVND (reference sequence). Trimming pared 1 base from V and 7 bases from J, leaving 22 bases between. The CDR3 here is CASSIGYPAPGEAGYTF. DNA of the CDR3: TGTGCCAGTAGTATAGGATACCCGGCCCCAGGAGAAGCTGGCTACACCTTC.

This clonotype has just a few counts. The chain uses TRBV12-3 or TRBV12-4 and TRBJ1-2; D is uncertain. The CDR3 sequence is 16 residues long. Between the trimmed V and J ends, which lost 4 bases and 3 bases, there was a span of 18 bases. The CDR3 DNA follows: TGTGCCAGCAGTTACACAGCCAGAGGTACTTACTATGGCTACACCTTC. Its protein is CASSYTARGTYYGYTF.

V gene TRBV7-2 combines with J gene TRBJ2-1; 8 nucleotides agree with TRBD2. Germline CDR1 reads SGHTA; CDR2 reads FQGNSA. This CDR3 comprises 17 residues. The trim removed 1 base at V and 1 base at J, leaving 6 bases unmatched. In DNA, the CDR3 is TGTGCCAGCAGCTTAGGTGGTAGCGGGGTGTCCTACAATGAGCAGTTCTTC. Translation gives CASSLGGSGVSYNEQFF.

This clonotype has just a few counts. The CDR3 is CASSSHPYSNQPQHF. CDR3 nucleotides: TGTGCCAGCAGTTCGCACCCGTATAGCAATCAGCCCCAGCATTTT. The rearrangement links TRBV28 to TRBJ1-5; D gene unclear. Trimming shortened V by 4 bases and J by 0 bases, and 10 bases separated the two germline ends. Germline V gives CDR1 MDHEN, CDR2 SYDVKM. The CDR3 spans 15 residues.

This sequence joins TRBV9 and TRBJ2-3, with 11 bases matching TRBD2. The CDR3 is 19 amino acids. The ends lost 0 bases at V and 0 bases at J; junction bases unmatched: 9. CDR1 SGDLS and CDR2 YYNGEE come from the germline V gene. CDR3 protein: CASSVEGLAVGFSTDTQYF. Written as DNA, the CDR3 is TGTGCCAGCAGCGTAGAGGGACTAGCGGTGGGGTTTAGCACAGATACGCAGTATTTT.

This rearrangement joins TRBV7-2 to TRBJ2-5; D is perhaps TRBD1 or TRBD2 (5 bases each). This CDR3 is built from 13 residues. The V gene lost 5 bases and the J gene lost 7 bases, with 14 bases spanning the gap. In germline, CDR1 is SGHTA, CDR2 FQGNSA. The CDR3 region has the DNA TGTGCCAGCAGCACAAGGGGCCGGGGGACCCAGTACTTC. As protein: CASSTRGRGTQYF.

This clonotype came up a few times. This chain joins TRBV4-1 and TRBJ2-2; unclear D gene. V gave up 3 bases and J gave up 4 bases, with 6 bases separating them. Germline CDR1 and CDR2: MGHRA and YSYEKL. The CDR3 contains 13 residues. The CDR3 loop is CASSHHSTGELFF. The CDR3 nucleotides are TGCGCCAGCAGCCATCATTCCACCGGGGAGCTGTTTTTT.

The chain has TRBV20-1 and TRBJ2-3; TRBD2 matches at 7 bases. The CDR3 consists of 11 residues. The germline V gene has CDR1 DFQATT and CDR2 SNEGSKA (reference sequence). The CDR3 DNA follows: TGCAGCCTTGGGAGGGTCGGTACGCAGTATTTT. It is translated as CSLGRVGTQYF.

The V gene is TRBV20-1, the J gene TRBJ2-1; possible D gene TRBD2, 6 bases. The V end lost 7 bases, the J end lost 2 bases, and 18 bases lay between the germline ends. Germline CDR1 reads DFQATT; CDR2 reads SNEGSKA (reference sequence). The CDR3 extends over 15 amino acids. The CDR3 protein is CSGTLAIRTYNEQFF. The CDR3, as DNA: TGCAGTGGTACTCTAGCGATTAGGACCTACAATGAGCAGTTCTTC.

This clonotype occurred a few times. In DNA, the CDR3 is TGCAGTGCTAGTGAAAGGACAGTTGGCTACACCTTC. Amino acids: CSASERTVGYTF. This chain joins TRBV20-1 and TRBJ1-2; TRBD1 is a possible D gene (6 bases). In germline, CDR1 is DFQATT, CDR2 SNEGSKA (reference sequence). The V and J ends lost 3 bases and 7 bases respectively, with 12 bases between them. The CDR3 loop spans 12 amino acids.

The rearrangement uses TRBV6-2 or TRBV6-3 and TRBJ1-6; D uncertain. V was cut by 7 bases and J by 7 bases, with 11 bases left in between. Germline CDR1 MNHEY, CDR2 SVGEGT. The CDR3 sequence is 13 residues long. This chain's CDR3 is CASTGVENSPLHF. The CDR3 DNA is TGTGCCAGCACCGGGGTTGAAAATTCACCCCTCCACTTT.

This clonotype was picked up a small number of times. The rearrangement joins TRBV5-6 to TRBJ2-5; the D gene is possibly TRBD2 (5 bases). V lost 0 bases to trimming and J lost 5 bases, with 14 bases between them. Germline CDR1 reads SGHDT; CDR2 reads YYEEEE. The CDR3 sequence is 15 residues long. The CDR3 reads CASSLASGVVETQYF. The CDR3 DNA sequence: TGTGCCAGCAGCTTGGCCAGCGGAGTAGTGGAGACCCAGTACTTC.

This clonotype was found a few times. V and J are TRBV6-5 and TRBJ1-1, with D possibly matching TRBD1 (6 bases). V dropped 2 bases and J dropped 5 bases, with 18 bases sitting between them. Germline CDR1 is MNHEY and CDR2 is SVGAGI. This CDR3 has 16 amino acids. CDR3 sequence reads: CASSYGPPGQGTEAFF. The CDR3 nucleotides read TGTGCCAGCAGTTACGGCCCGCCGGGTCAGGGGACTGAAGCTTTCTTT.

V gene TRBV15 combines with J gene TRBJ1-4, with 8 bases fitting TRBD1. V shed 0 bases, J shed 8 bases, and the junction held 5 bases outside the gene matches. This CDR3 has 15 residues. The germline gives CDR1 LNHNV, CDR2 YYDKDF (reference sequence). The CDR3: CATSRDRQGREKLFF. CDR3 DNA sequence: TGTGCCACCAGCAGAGATCGACAGGGGAGAGAAAAACTGTTTTTT. The full variable domain, with the rest looked up from reference TRBV15 and TRBJ1-4, is DAMVIQNPRYQVTQFGKPVTLSCSQTLNHNVMYWYQQKSSQAPKLLFHYYDKDFNNEADTPDNFQSRRPNTSFCFLDIRSPGLGDTAMYLCATSRDRQGREKLFFGSGTQLSVL.

This chain connects TRBV29-1 to TRBJ2-1; TRBD2 is a possible D gene (5 bases). Trimming shortened V by 4 bases and J by 5 bases, and 6 bases separated the two germline ends. Germline V gene data show CDR1 as SQVTM and CDR2 as ANQGSEA. This CDR3 comprises 11 residues. CDR3 in amino acids: CSVVGDNEQFF. The CDR3 nucleotides read TGCAGCGTTGTCGGGGACAATGAGCAGTTCTTC.

This chain connects TRBV5-1 to TRBJ1-1, with 7 bases lining up with TRBD1. The germline V gene has CDR1 SGHRS and CDR2 YFSETQ. The length of the CDR3 is 16 residues. Germline trimming cut 2 bases from V and 1 base from J; bases unmatched to any gene: 8. CDR3 sequence (DNA): TGCGCCAGCAGCTTAAGGACAGGTCGACAGAACACTGAAGCTTTCTTT. Protein: CASSLRTGRQNTEAFF.

The J gene is TRBJ1-2, the V gene TRBV6-5; D call uncertain. V dropped 2 bases and J dropped 4 bases, with 8 bases sitting between them. CDR1 is MNHEY and CDR2 is SVGAGI in the germline V gene. This CDR3 contains 13 residues. The CDR3 here is CASSYSEGYGYTF. CDR3 sequence (DNA): TGTGCCAGCAGTTACAGTGAGGGCTATGGCTACACCTTC.

The count of this clonotype is one. This sequence joins TRBV6-1 and TRBJ2-3; no clear D gene. The germline gives CDR1 MNHNS, CDR2 SASEGT. This CDR3 spans 15 amino acids. V was clipped by 7 bases and J by 6 bases, with 20 bases between them. DNA of the CDR3: TGTGCCAGCACGACCGTCCCGGTGAACGTTGATACGCAGTATTTT. Translated: CASTTVPVNVDTQYF.

In this sample, this clonotype turned up many times. The V and J genes are TRBV5-1 and TRBJ2-1, with a possible D match to TRBD1 (6 bases). This CDR3 contains 13 residues. Trimming stripped 4 bases from V and 3 bases from J, with 8 bases between. Germline V gives CDR1 SGHRS, CDR2 YFSETQ. The chain's CDR3 is CASSTDSYNEQFF. CDR3 in DNA: TGCGCCAGCAGCACGGACAGCTACAATGAGCAGTTCTTC.

The V call is TRBV7-6, the J call TRBJ2-7; D possibly corresponds to TRBD2 (6 bases). Germline CDR1 and CDR2: SGHVS and FNYEAQ. The CDR3 length is 13 residues. Trimming removed 5 bases at V and 7 bases at J, with 15 bases between. CDR3 in amino acids: CASSPGPGGEQYF. DNA for the CDR3: TGTGCCAGCAGCCCGGGACCCGGAGGGGAGCAGTACTTC.

V gene TRBV12-3 or TRBV12-4 combines with J gene TRBJ1-6, with D perhaps matching TRBD1 (5 bases). V gave up 3 bases and J gave up 7 bases, with 16 bases separating them. This CDR3 has 16 residues. For the CDR3, the DNA is TGTGCCAGCAGTTTTGGAGGGGCTGCTCCGAATTCACCCCTCCACTTT. It codes for CASSFGGAAPNSPLHF.

This clonotype has more than one count but fewer than ten. The rearrangement joins TRBV11-3 to TRBJ1-5, with D possibly TRBD1 on 6 matching bases. V was trimmed by 4 bases and J by 4 bases, leaving 14 bases between them. The CDR3 totals 15 residues. Germline-derived CDR1 and CDR2 are SGHNT and YENEEA. In DNA, the CDR3 is TGTGCCAGCAGCTACCCGACAGGCCTGAATCAGCCCCAGCATTTT. This codes for CASSYPTGLNQPQHF.

There are many counts of this clonotype. The chain employs TRBV20-1 and TRBJ1-2; perhaps TRBD1 as D (5 bases). The CDR3 sequence is 15 residues long. The V end was cut by 0 bases, the J end by 8 bases, with 19 bases between. CDR1 is DFQATT, CDR2 SNEGSKA, per germline (reference sequence). CDR3 amino acids: CSARDVLGAVGGYTF. The CDR3 DNA sequence: TGCAGTGCTAGAGATGTTTTAGGGGCTGTAGGAGGCTACACCTTC.

This clonotype was found a few times. The chain recombines TRBV7-9 with TRBJ1-6, with D perhaps TRBD1 (6 bases). The length of the CDR3 is 14 residues. Trimming removed 5 bases from V and 10 bases from J, with 15 bases in between. Looked up from germline, CDR1 is SEHNR and CDR2 is FQNEAQ (reference sequence). DNA for the CDR3: TGTGCCAGCAGCCCGCAGGGGCTTGGGTCACCCCTCCACTTT. It codes for CASSPQGLGSPLHF.

The V gene is TRBV5-1, the J gene TRBJ2-3; D call uncertain. The V gene's germline CDR1 is SGHRS and CDR2 YFSETQ. Trimming took 0 bases from V and 2 from J, leaving 13 bases between them. The CDR3 runs 16 residues. The CDR3 region is CASSLGSGTTTDTQYF. CDR3 coding DNA: TGCGCCAGCAGCTTGGGGTCGGGCACAACCACAGATACGCAGTATTTT.